This T cell receptor beta chain came from a study of OX40 agonist ivuxolimab in advanced cancers. Across the study: Patients got intravenous ivuxolimab at 0.01 to 10 mg/kg every 2 weeks. Of mixed ages from about 20 to 90 and averaging about 65 years, the group was more than 65% male. General study findings and limits: Antigens targeted by the expanded peripheral T cells were not determined. The authors also found low normalized T-cell clonal expansion in some nonresponders.

In the case of this clone: Its specificity is unknown.

Sequencing was performed with immunoSEQ multiplex PCR; in TCRdb, only in-frame clones are kept and a portion is missing. The sample includes roughly 80,000 clones, approximately 86% of them seen just once. Trimming took 2 bases from V and 6 from J; bases not matched to a gene: 10. This CDR3 comprises 17 residues. Germline values: CDR1 SGHRS, CDR2 YFSETQ. The TCR sequence derives from an adult with an advanced solid tumor such as melanoma, head and neck, liver or kidney cancer. The sequences come from CD4+ or CD8+ T cells sorted from blood, collected in a trial of the OX40 agonist ivuxolimab. The rearrangement links TRBV5-1 to TRBJ2-1; TRBD1 matches at 11 bases. The CDR3 reads CASSFESGQGAGNEQFF. The CDR3 coding sequence is TGCGCCAGCAGCTTCGAAAGCGGACAGGGGGCGGGCAATGAGCAGTTCTTC.